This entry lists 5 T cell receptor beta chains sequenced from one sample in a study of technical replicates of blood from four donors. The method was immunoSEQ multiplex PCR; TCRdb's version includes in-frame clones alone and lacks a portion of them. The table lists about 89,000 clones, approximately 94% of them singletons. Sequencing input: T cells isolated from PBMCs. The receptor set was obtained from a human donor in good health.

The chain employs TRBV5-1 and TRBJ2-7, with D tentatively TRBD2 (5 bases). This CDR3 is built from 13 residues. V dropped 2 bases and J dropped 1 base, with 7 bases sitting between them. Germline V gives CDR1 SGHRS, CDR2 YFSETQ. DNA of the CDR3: TGCGCCAGCAGCTTCAGCGGATCCTACGAGCAGTACTTC. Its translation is CASSFSGSYEQYF.

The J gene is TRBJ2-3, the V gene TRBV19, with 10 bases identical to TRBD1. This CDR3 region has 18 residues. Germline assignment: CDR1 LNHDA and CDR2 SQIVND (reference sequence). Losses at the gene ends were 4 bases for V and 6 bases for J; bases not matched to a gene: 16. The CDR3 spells CASSTRRQGATRIDTQYF. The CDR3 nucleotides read TGTGCCAGTAGTACGAGACGACAGGGGGCCACAAGAATCGATACGCAGTATTTT.

CDR3 sequence (DNA): TGTGCCAGCAGTCGGACTAGCGGGAGTTCCAATGAGCAGTTCTTC. This sequence encodes CASSRTSGSSNEQFF. The chain combines TRBV6-5 with TRBJ2-1, with 13 positions matching TRBD2. Germline lookup yields CDR1 MNHEY and CDR2 SVGAGI. The CDR3 consists of 15 residues. Trimming removed 5 bases from V and 6 bases from J; junction bases left unmatched: 4.

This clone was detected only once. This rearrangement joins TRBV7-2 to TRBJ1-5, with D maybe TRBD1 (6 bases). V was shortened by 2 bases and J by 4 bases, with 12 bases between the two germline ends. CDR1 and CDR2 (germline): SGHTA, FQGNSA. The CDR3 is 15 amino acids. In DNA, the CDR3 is TGTGCCAGCAGCTTAAACGGGGGGCTGAATCAGCCCCAGCATTTT. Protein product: CASSLNGGLNQPQHF.

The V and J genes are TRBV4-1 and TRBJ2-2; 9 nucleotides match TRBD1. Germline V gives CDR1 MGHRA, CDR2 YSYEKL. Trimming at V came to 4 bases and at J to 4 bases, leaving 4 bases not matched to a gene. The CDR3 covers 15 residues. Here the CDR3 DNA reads TGCGCCAGCAGCCGCCCGGGACAGGGCACCGGGGAGCTGTTTTTT. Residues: CASSRPGQGTGELFF.